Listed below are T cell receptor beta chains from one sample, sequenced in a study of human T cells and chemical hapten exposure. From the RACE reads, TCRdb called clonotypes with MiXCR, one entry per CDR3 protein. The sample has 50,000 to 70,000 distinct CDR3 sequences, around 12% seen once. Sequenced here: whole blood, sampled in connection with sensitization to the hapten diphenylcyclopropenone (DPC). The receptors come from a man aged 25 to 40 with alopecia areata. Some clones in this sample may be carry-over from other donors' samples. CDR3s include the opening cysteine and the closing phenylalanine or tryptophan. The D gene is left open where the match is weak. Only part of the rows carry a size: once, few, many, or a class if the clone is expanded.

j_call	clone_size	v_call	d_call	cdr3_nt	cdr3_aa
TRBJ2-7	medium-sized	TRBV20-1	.	TGCAGTGCTAGAGATCGAACGTCGAACCTACCGGTCGAGCAGTACTTC	CSARDRTSNLPVEQYF
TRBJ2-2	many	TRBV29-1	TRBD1	TGCAGCGCCATACAGGGGCTCACGAACACCGGGGAGCTGTTTTTT	CSAIQGLTNTGELFF
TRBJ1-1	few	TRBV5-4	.	TGTGCCAGCCTATCCCCCGGCAGGCCAAGCGAAGCTTTCTTT	CASLSPGRPSEAFF
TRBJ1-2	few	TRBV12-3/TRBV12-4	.	TGTGCCAGCAGCCGCCGGGACGGGGGAACCAACTATGGCTACACCTTC	CASSRRDGGTNYGYTF
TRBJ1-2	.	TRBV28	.	TGTGCCAGCAGATTACAGGGATTGGGTGGCTACACCTTC	CASRLQGLGGYTF
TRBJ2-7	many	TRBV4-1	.	TGCGCCAGCAGCCAAGATGGCGCAGGTCGCTCCTACGAGCAGTACTTC	CASSQDGAGRSYEQYF
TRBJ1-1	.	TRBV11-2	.	TGTGCCAGCAGCCCGACTAACACTGAAGCTTTCTTT	CASSPTNTEAFF
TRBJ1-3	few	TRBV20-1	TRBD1	TGCAGTGCTAGAAAGCTTCCAGGGGGACGCGCTGGAAACACCATATATTTT	CSARKLPGGRAGNTIYF
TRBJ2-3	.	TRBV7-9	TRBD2	TGTGCCAGCAGCTCCGCCCCGCGGGGGACAGATACGCAGTATTTT	CASSSAPRGTDTQYF
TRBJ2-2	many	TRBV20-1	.	TGCAGTGCCCAAAGGGGGGACTGGACCGGGGAGCTGTTTTTT	CSAQRGDWTGELFF
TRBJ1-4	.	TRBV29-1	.	TGCAGCGCTGTCGGGGAAAAACTGTTTTTT	CSAVGEKLFF
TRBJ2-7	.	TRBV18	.	TGTGCCAGCTCACCACCGTCGGTAGCGGTCTACGAGCAGTACTTC	CASSPPSVAVYEQYF
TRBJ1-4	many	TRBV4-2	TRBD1	TGTGCCAGCAGCCGGGACAGGTTGACGGCTAATGAAAAACTGTTTTTT	CASSRDRLTANEKLFF
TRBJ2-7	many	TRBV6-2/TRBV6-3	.	TGTGCCAGCAGTTGGGACTCTAGCTCCTACGAGCAGTACTTC	CASSWDSSSYEQYF
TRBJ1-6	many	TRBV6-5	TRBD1	TGTGCCAGCAGTTACGACAGGGGAAATTCACCCCTCCACTTT	CASSYDRGNSPLHF
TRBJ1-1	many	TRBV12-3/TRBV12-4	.	TGTGCCACCACGCCGGGGGAGGCTGAAGCTTTCTTT	CATTPGEAEAFF
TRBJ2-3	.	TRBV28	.	TGTGCCAGCAGTTTATCCCGGACCCCCTGGCGCACAGATACGCAGTATTTT	CASSLSRTPWRTDTQYF
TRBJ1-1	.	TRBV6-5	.	TGTGCCAGCAGTTACTTAACCGGGACGAGGAACACTAAAGCTTTCTTT	CASSYLTGTRNTKAFF
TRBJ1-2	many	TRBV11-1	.	TGTGCCAGCAGCCATCGGAACTATGGCTACACCTTC	CASSHRNYGYTF
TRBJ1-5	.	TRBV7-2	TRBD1	TGTGCCAGCAGCCCAAGACAGGGGGATCAGCCCCAGCATTTT	CASSPRQGDQPQHF
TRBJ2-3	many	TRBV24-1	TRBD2	TGTGCCTCGGGGGTTAGCGGGGGCACAGATACGCAGTATTTT	CASGVSGGTDTQYF
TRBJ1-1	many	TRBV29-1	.	TGCTCTGGGACGAACACTGAAGCTTTCTTT	CSGTNTEAFF
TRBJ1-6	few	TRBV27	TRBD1	TGTGCCAGCAGGGGACAGCTGAATTCACCCCTCCACTTT	CASRGQLNSPLHF
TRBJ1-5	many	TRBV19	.	TGTGCCAGTAGTGCCGAGACAGGTCATAGCAATCAGCCCCAGCATTTT	CASSAETGHSNQPQHF
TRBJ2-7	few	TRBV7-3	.	TGTGCCAGCAGCTTAGGACGGACCCGCGAGCAGTACTTC	CASSLGRTREQYF
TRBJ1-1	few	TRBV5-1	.	TGCGCCAGCAGCGGAGTAAGTAACACTGAAGCTTTCTTT	CASSGVSNTEAFF
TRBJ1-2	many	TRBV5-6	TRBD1	TGTGCCAGCAGCTCTTATACAGGGGTATATGGCTACACCTTC	CASSSYTGVYGYTF
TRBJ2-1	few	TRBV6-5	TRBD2	TGTGCCAGCAGTTACCGCTACTCTAGCGGGGGGGCCTACAATGAGCAGTTCTTC	CASSYRYSSGGAYNEQFF
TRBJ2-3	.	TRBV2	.	TGTGCCAGCAGTGCGCGCGGGGGCGGGGGAGATACGCAGTATTTT	CASSARGGGGDTQYF
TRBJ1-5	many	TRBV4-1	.	TGCGCCAGCAGCCAAGAAGGGTATCAGCCCCAGCATTTT	CASSQEGYQPQHF
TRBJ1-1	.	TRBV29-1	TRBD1	TGCAGCGGAGACAGGGGTGAGAACACTGAAGCTTTCTTT	CSGDRGENTEAFF
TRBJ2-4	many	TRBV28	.	TGTGCCAGCAGTTCTTTACAGGGAACTCAGTACTTC	CASSSLQGTQYF
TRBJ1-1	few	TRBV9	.	TGTGCCAGCAGCGCATCGACACGCACTGAAGCTTTCTTT	CASSASTRTEAFF
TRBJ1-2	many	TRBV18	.	TGTGCCAGCTCACCACCGACAGCCTATGGCTACACCTTC	CASSPPTAYGYTF
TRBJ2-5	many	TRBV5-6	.	TGTGCCAGCAGCTTGGACAGGGTAGAGACCCAGTACTTC	CASSLDRVETQYF
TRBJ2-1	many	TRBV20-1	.	TGCAGTGGTAATAAGGGGTACAATGAGCAGTTCTTC	CSGNKGYNEQFF
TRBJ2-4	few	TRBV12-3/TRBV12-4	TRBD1	TGTGCCAGCACTCCGGGACAGGGGTTCTCTAAAAACATTCAGTACTTC	CASTPGQGFSKNIQYF
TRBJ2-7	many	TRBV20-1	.	TGCAGTGCTAAGTTAGCGACCTACGAGCAGTACTTC	CSAKLATYEQYF
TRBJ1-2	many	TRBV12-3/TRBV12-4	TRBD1	TGTGCCAGCAGTTCACGGCAGGGGGCTCCTGGCTACACCTTC	CASSSRQGAPGYTF
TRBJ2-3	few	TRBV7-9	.	TGTGCCAGCAGCGGCCCCACAGTAGCTTTAGGCACAGATACGCAGTATTTT	CASSGPTVALGTDTQYF
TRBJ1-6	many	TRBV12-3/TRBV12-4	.	TGTGCCAGCAGTTTCGGGGTCAGGGTTAGCTCACCCCTCCACTTT	CASSFGVRVSSPLHF
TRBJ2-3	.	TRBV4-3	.	TGCGCCAGCAGCCAGGCTGAGGGGGATACGCAGTATTTT	CASSQAEGDTQYF
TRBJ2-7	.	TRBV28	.	TGTGCCAGCAGTTTTCGTGGGCCGGAGTACTTC	CASSFRGPEYF
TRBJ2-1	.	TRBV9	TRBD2	TGTGCCAGCAGCGACTCCGGGACTATCTACAATGAGCAGTTCTTC	CASSDSGTIYNEQFF
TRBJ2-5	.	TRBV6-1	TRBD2	TGTGCCAGCAGTGAAGTAGGAGCGGGGGGGCTAGAGACCCAGTACTTC	CASSEVGAGGLETQYF
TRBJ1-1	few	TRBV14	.	TGTGCCAGCAGCCGCCTTTCGAACACTGAAGCTTTCTTT	CASSRLSNTEAFF
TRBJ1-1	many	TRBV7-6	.	TGTGCCAGCAGCTTGCTTAGCACTGAAGCTTTCTTT	CASSLLSTEAFF
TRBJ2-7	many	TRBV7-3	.	TGTGCCAGCAGCTTAAACCCAGCCTACGAGCAGTACTTC	CASSLNPAYEQYF
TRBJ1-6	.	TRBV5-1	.	TGCGCCAGCAGCTTGGCCGGACCAGACTATAATTCACCCCTCCACTTT	CASSLAGPDYNSPLHF